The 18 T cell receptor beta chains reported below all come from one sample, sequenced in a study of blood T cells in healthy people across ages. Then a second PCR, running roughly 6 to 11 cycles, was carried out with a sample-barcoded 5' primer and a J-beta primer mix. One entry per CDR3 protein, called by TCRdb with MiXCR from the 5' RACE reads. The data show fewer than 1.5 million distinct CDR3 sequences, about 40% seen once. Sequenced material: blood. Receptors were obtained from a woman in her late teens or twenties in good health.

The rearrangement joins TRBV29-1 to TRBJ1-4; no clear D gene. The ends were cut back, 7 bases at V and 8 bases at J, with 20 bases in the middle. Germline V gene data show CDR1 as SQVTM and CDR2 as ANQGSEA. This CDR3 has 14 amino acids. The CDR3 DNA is TGCAGCGCCAATCTCGCGGCGTCGGGGGAAAAACTGTTTTTT. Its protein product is CSANLAASGEKLFF.

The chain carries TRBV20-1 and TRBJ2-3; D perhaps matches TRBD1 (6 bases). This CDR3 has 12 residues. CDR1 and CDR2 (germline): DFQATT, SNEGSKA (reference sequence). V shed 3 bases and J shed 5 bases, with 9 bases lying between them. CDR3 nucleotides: TGCAGTGCTAGGCCAGGGGTAGATACGCAGTATTTT. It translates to CSARPGVDTQYF.

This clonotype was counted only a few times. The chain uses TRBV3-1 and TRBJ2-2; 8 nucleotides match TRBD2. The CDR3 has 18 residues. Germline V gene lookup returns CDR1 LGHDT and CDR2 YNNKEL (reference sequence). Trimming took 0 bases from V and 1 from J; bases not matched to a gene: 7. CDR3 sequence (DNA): TGTGCCAGCAGCCAAGATCTTGGGCTAGCGGGGAACACCGGGGAGCTGTTTTTT. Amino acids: CASSQDLGLAGNTGELFF. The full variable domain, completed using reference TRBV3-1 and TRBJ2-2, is DTAVSQTPKYLVTQMGNDKSIKCEQNLGHDTMYWYKQDSKKFLKIMFSYNNKELIINETVPNRFSPKSPDKAHLNLHINSLELGDSAVYFCASSQDLGLAGNTGELFFGEGSRLTVL.

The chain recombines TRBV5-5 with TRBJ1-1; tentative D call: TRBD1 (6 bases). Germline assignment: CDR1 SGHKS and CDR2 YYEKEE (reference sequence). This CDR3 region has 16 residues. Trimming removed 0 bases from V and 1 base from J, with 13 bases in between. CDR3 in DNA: TGTGCCAGCAGCTTGGACCAGGGGCTTACGAACACTGAAGCTTTCTTT. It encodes CASSLDQGLTNTEAFF.

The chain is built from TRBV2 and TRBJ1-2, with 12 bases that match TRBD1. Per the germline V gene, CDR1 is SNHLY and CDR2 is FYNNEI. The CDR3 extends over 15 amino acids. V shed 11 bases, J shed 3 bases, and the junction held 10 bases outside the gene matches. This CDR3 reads CAAGGGTGGDYGYTF. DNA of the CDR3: TGTGCCGCAGGAGGCGGGACAGGGGGCGACTATGGCTACACCTTC.

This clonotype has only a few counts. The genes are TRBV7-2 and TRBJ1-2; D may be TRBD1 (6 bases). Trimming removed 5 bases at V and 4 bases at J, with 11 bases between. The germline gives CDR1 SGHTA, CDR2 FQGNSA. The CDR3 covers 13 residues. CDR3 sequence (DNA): TGTGCCAGCAGCAAAACAGGGATCTATGGCTACACCTTC. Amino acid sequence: CASSKTGIYGYTF.

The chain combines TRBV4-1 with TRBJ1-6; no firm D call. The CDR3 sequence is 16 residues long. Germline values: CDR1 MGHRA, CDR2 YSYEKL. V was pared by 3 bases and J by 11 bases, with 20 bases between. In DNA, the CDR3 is TGCGCCAGCAGCCAGGAGATTGGAATATACGAGCCACCCCTCCACTTT. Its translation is CASSQEIGIYEPPLHF.

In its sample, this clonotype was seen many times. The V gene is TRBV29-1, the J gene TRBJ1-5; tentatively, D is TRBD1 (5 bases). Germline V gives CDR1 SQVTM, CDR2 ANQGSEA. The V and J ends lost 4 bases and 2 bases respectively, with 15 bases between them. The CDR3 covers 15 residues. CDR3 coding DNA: TGCAGCGTTGCCGAGGGGCTTTTGGGCAATCAGCCCCAGCATTTT. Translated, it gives CSVAEGLLGNQPQHF. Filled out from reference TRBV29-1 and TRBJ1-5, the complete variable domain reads SAVISQKPSRDICQRGTSLTIQCQVDSQVTMMFWYRQQPGQSLTLIATANQGSEATYESGFVIDKFPISRPNLTFSTLTVSNMSPEDSSIYLCSVAEGLLGNQPQHFGDGTRLSIL.

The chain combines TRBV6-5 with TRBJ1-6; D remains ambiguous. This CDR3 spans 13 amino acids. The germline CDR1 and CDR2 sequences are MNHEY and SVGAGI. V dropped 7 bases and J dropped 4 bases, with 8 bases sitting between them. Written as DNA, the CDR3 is TGTGCCAGCAAGGCAGAGTATAATTCACCCCTCCACTTT. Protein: CASKAEYNSPLHF.

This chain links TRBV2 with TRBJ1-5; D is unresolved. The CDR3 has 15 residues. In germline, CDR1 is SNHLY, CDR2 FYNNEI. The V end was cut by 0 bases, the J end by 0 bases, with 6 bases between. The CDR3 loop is CASSEAGHSNQPQHF. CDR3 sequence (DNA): TGTGCCAGCAGTGAAGCAGGCCATAGCAATCAGCCCCAGCATTTT. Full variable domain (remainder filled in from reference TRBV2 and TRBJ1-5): EPEVTQTPSHQVTQMGQEVILRCVPISNHLYFYWYRQILGQKVEFLVSFYNNEISEKSEIFDDQFSVERPDGSNFTLKIRSTKLEDSAMYFCASSEAGHSNQPQHFGDGTRLSIL.

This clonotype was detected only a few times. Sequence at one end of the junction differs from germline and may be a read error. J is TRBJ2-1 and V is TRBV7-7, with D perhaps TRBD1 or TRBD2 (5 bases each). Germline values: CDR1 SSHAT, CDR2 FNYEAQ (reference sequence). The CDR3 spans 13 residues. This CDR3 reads CASSFQWGNEQFF. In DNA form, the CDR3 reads TGTGCTAGCAGCTTTCAGTGGGGGAATGAGCAGTTCTTC.

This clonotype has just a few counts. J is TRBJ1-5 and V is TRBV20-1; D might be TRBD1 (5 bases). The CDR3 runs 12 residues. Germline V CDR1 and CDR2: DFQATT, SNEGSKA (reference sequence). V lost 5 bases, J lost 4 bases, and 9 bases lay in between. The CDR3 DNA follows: TGCAGTGCTCTGGACAAGAATCAGCCCCAGCATTTT. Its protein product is CSALDKNQPQHF.

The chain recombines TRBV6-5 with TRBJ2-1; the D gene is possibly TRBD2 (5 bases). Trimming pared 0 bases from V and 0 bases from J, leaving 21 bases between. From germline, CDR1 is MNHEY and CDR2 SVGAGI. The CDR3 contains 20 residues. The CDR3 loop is CASSYSIGTLGGGSYNEQFF. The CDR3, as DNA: TGTGCCAGCAGTTACTCGATCGGTACCCTTGGCGGAGGCTCCTACAATGAGCAGTTCTTC.

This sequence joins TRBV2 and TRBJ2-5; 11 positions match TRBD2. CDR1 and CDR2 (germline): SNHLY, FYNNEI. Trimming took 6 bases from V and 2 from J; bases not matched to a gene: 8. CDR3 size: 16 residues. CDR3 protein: CASRLSLAGAQETQYF. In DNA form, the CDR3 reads TGTGCCAGCAGACTCTCACTAGCGGGGGCGCAAGAGACCCAGTACTTC.

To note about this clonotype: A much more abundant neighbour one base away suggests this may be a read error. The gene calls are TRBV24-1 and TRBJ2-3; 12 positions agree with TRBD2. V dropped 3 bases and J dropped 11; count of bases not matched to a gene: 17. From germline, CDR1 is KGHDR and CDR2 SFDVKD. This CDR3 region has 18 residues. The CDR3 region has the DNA TGTGCCACCAGTGATCCCGGACTAGCGGGGACGCCAGATCGAGGGCAGTATTTT. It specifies CATSDPGLAGTPDRGQYF.

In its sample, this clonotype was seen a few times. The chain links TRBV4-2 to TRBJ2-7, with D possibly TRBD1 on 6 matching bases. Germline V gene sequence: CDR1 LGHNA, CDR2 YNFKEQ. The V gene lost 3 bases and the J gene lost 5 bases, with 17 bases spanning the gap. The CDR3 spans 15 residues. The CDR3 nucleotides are TGTGCCAGCAGCCAGGGTGGACAGAGTATCAACGAGCAGTACTTC. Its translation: CASSQGGQSINEQYF.

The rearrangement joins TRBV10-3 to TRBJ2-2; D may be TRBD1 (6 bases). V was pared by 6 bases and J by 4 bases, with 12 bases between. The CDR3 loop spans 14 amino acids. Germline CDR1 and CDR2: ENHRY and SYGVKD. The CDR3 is CAIRTGQGTGELFF. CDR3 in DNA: TGTGCCATCAGGACGGGACAAGGCACCGGGGAGCTGTTTTTT.

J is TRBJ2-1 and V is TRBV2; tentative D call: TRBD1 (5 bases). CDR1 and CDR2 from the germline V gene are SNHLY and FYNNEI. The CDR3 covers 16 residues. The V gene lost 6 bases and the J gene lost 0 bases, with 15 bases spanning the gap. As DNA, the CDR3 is TGTGCCAGCAGGATGGACACGTTGCACTCCTACAATGAGCAGTTCTTC. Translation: CASRMDTLHSYNEQFF. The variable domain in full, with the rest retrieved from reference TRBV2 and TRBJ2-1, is EPEVTQTPSHQVTQMGQEVILRCVPISNHLYFYWYRQILGQKVEFLVSFYNNEISEKSEIFDDQFSVERPDGSNFTLKIRSTKLEDSAMYFCASRMDTLHSYNEQFFGPGTRLTVL.